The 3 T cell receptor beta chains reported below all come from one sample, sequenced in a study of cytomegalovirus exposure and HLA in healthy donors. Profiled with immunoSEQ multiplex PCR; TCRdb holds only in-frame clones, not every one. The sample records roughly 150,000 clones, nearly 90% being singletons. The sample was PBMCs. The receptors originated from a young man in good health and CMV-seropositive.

The CDR3 here is CASSASGTRKNEQFF. The CDR3 DNA sequence: TGTGCCAGCAGCGCTTCCGGGACTAGGAAAAATGAGCAGTTCTTC. The gene calls are TRBV9 and TRBJ2-1, with 8 bases that match TRBD2. The CDR3 consists of 15 residues. V trimming: 3 bases; J trimming: 7 bases; junction bases outside the gene matches: 9. Germline CDR1 is SGDLS and CDR2 is YYNGEE.

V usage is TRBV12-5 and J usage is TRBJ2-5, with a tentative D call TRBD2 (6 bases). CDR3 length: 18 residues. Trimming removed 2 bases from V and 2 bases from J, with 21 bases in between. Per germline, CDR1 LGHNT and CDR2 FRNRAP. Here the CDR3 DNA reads TGTGCTAGTGGTTTGCCGACCCCTTTTCCGGGAGAGCAAGAGACCCAGTACTTC. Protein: CASGLPTPFPGEQETQYF. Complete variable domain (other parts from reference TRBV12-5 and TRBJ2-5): DARVTQTPRHKVTEMGQEVTMRCQPILGHNTVFWYRQTMMQGLELLAYFRNRAPLDDSGMPKDRFSAEMPDATLATLKIQPSEPRDSAVYFCASGLPTPFPGEQETQYFGPGTRLLVL.

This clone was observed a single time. Here the CDR3 DNA reads TGTGCCAGCAGTGAATTGGGACAGGGGGCTACTGAGCAGTTCTTC. This codes for CASSELGQGATEQFF. The V gene is TRBV2, the J gene TRBJ2-1; 12 positions agree with TRBD1. Germline lookup yields CDR1 SNHLY and CDR2 FYNNEI. With V trimmed by 2 bases and J by 9 bases, 5 bases remained unmatched. The CDR3 runs to 15 residues.